This TCR beta chain was found in a study of shared clonotypes between healthy human individuals. General study results and limits: Non-shared clonotypes displayed generation probabilities falling below those of clonotypes present in all four donors. Some naive CD4 clonotypes, around 5%, turned up in common across several donors.

On this clone itself: The antigen is undetermined. A read error may produce the germline difference seen at one junction end.

Germline loops: CDR1 SSHAT, CDR2 FNYEAQ (reference sequence). CDR3 length: 13 amino acids. TCRdb's copy holds only in-frame clones and misses some; the assay was immunoSEQ multiplex PCR. The sample holds some 1.4 million clones, around 97% seen once. The donor population consisted of healthy HIV-negative adults with no recent acute infections or vaccinations. The chain carries TRBV7-7 and TRBJ2-1; TRBD2 might be the D (5 bases). This clonotype was obtained from a man aged 30 to 45 in good health. Sequenced sample: naive CD4+ T cells sorted from blood. Noted subset: CD45RA+ positively selected. DNA for the CDR3: TGTGCTAGCAGCTTAGCTGTTTCGGGGGAGCAGTTCTTC. Translating it yields CASSLAVSGEQFF.